The source of this T cell receptor (beta chain) is a study of T cell responses to AZD1222 COVID-19 vaccine. The CDR3 consists of 14 residues. Germline CDR1 is LNHDA and CDR2 is SQIVND (reference sequence). J lost 2 bases, V lost 5 bases, and 5 bases had no gene match. The repertoire was sequenced with immunoSEQ multiplex PCR; TCRdb's copy has only in-frame clones and lacks some. The repertoire holds under 95,000 clones, with 80% to 90% as singletons. This chain uses TRBV19 with TRBJ2-7; 8 bases match TRBD1. The source of this sequence is an adult in good health. Sample: peripheral blood, taken on day 0 of AZD1222 vaccination. CDR3 amino acids: CASSGTGTTYEQYF. In DNA, the CDR3 is TGTGCCAGTAGTGGGACAGGTACTACCTACGAGCAGTACTTC.